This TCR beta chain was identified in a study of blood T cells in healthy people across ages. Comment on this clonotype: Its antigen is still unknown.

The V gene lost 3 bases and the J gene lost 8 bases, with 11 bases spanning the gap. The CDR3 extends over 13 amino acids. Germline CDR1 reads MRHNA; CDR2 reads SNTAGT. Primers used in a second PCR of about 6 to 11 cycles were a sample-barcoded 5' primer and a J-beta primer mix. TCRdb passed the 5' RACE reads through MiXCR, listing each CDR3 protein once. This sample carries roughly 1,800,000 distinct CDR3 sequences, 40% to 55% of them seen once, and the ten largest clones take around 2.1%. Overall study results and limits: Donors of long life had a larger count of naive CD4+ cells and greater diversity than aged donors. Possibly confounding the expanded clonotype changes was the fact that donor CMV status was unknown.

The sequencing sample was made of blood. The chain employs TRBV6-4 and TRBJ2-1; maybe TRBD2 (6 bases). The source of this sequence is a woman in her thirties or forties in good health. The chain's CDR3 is CASSEVWGDEQFF. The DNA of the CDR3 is TGTGCCAGCAGTGAAGTTTGGGGGGATGAGCAGTTCTTC.